This TCR beta chain appears in the sequencing data of a study of beta chain features in type 1 diabetes. The CDR3 length is 14 residues. V dropped 4 bases and J dropped 4 bases, with 11 bases sitting between them. Germline CDR1 MNHEY, CDR2 SVGAGI. The investigators reverse transcribed all of the isolated RNA, so they sequenced expressed TCRB transcripts. Profiled with immunoSEQ multiplex PCR; TCRdb holds only in-frame clones, not every one. The sample has hundreds of thousands of clones; 10% to 15% are singletons. Whole-study findings and limits: A definitive answer on HLA type influencing TCRB rearrangement was not reached here.

Comments on this clone: Its cognate antigen is unknown.

This clonotype originated in a man between 18 and 29 years old in good health. This chain links TRBV6-5 with TRBJ2-1; possible D gene TRBD1, 6 bases. Sequencing was performed on naive CD4+ T cells from blood. Here the CDR3 DNA reads TGTGCCAGCAGTTTGGTGGACAGATACAATGAGCAGTTCTTC. It codes for CASSLVDRYNEQFF.